The 8 T cell receptor beta chains in this list originate from one sample, sequenced in a study of blood T cell repertoires in COVID-19. Repertoires were generated with immunoSEQ multiplex PCR, while TCRdb's copy carries only in-frame clones and drops some. The sample contains roughly 290,000 clones, about 89% of which appear only once. The source material was peripheral blood. Receptors originate from a man younger than 40 with acute or convalescent COVID-19.

V is TRBV3-1 (or the pseudogene TRBV3-2) and J is TRBJ1-3; a weak D match, TRBD1 (6 bases). This CDR3 comprises 15 residues. Trimming took 6 bases from V and 3 from J, leaving 15 bases between them. Per the germline V gene, CDR1 is LGHDT and CDR2 is YNNKEL (reference sequence). In nucleotides, the CDR3 is TGTGCCAGCAGTCAAAAGGGGGGGAGTGGAAACACCATATATTTT. Translation: CASSQKGGSGNTIYF.

V gene TRBV28 combines with J gene TRBJ2-7; maybe TRBD2 (5 bases). V was cut by 4 bases and J by 4 bases, with 23 bases left in between. Germline V gene data show CDR1 as MDHEN and CDR2 as SYDVKM. The CDR3 has 17 amino acids. The CDR3 sequence is CASSSFWGSENKYEQYF. In nucleotides, the CDR3 is TGTGCCAGCAGTTCATTCTGGGGTAGCGAGAATAAGTACGAGCAGTACTTC.

This clone was seen once. This sequence joins TRBV27 and TRBJ1-1, with D perhaps matching TRBD1 (6 bases). Trimming shortened V by 5 bases and J by 0 bases, and 13 bases separated the two germline ends. The CDR3 is made up of 15 amino acids. Germline CDR1 MNHEY, CDR2 SMNVEV (reference sequence). The CDR3 spells CASSPLGDMNTEAFF. CDR3 bases: TGTGCCAGCAGTCCCTTAGGGGACATGAACACTGAAGCTTTCTTT.

V gene TRBV7-6 combines with J gene TRBJ2-3; no clear D. Trimming removed 0 bases from V and 0 bases from J, with 22 bases in between. Per germline, CDR1 SGHVS and CDR2 FNYEAQ. The CDR3 totals 20 residues. CDR3 residues: CASSLASTALRLPSTDTQYF. In DNA, the CDR3 is TGTGCCAGCAGCTTAGCGAGTACGGCGTTGAGACTCCCTAGCACAGATACGCAGTATTTT.

The rearrangement uses TRBV2 and TRBJ2-7; D might be TRBD1 (5 bases). V lost 8 bases and J 2 bases, leaving 7 bases between the germline ends. Per germline, CDR1 SNHLY and CDR2 FYNNEI. This CDR3 region has 11 residues. The CDR3 DNA is TGTGCCAGCTGGGGCGCCTACGAGCAGTACTTC. It is translated as CASWGAYEQYF.

The chain recombines TRBV7-9 with TRBJ1-5; D is undetermined. Trimming shortened V by 2 bases and J by 4 bases, and 9 bases separated the two germline ends. The V gene's germline CDR1 is SEHNR and CDR2 FQNEAQ (reference sequence). The CDR3 runs 14 residues. The CDR3 DNA reads as TGTGCCAGCAGCTTAAGTGGCAAAAATCAGCCCCAGCATTTT. It translates to CASSLSGKNQPQHF.

The chain employs TRBV7-3 and TRBJ1-2; unclear D gene. The CDR3 consists of 15 residues. V lost 6 bases and J 4 bases, leaving 18 bases between the germline ends. Germline V gene lookup returns CDR1 SGHTA and CDR2 FQGTGA. The DNA for the CDR3 is TGTGCCAGCAGTCCTATGGCGGGTAGCAGCTATGGCTACACCTTC. It specifies CASSPMAGSSYGYTF.

DNA of the CDR3: TGTGCCAGCAGTTACCCTCAGCGGGGAGGATGGGAGACCCAGTACTTC. This sequence encodes CASSYPQRGGWETQYF. V gene TRBV5-4 combines with J gene TRBJ2-5, with TRBD2 matching 7 bases. This CDR3 region has 16 residues. Germline V CDR1 and CDR2: SGHNT, YYREEE (reference sequence). Germline trimming cut 5 bases from V and 5 bases from J; bases unmatched to any gene: 15.